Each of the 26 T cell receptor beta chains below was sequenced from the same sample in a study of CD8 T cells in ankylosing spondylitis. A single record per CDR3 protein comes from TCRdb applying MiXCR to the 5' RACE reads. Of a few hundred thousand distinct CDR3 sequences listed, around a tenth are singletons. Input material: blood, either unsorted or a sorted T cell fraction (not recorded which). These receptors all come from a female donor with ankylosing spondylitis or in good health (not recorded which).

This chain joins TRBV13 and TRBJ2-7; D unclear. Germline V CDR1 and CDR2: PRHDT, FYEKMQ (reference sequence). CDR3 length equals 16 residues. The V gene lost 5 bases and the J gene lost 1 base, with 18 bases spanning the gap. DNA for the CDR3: TGTGCCAGCAGCGCTCGTGGAAGAATGAGGTCCTACGAGCAGTACTTC. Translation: CASSARGRMRSYEQYF.

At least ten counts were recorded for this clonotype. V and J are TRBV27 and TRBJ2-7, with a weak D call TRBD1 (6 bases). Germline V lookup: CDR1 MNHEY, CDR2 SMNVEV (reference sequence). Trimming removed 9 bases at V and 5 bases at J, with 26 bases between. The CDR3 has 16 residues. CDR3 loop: CASRPWGRGWPNEQYF. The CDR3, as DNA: TGTGCCAGTAGGCCCTGGGGCAGGGGCTGGCCCAACGAGCAGTACTTC.

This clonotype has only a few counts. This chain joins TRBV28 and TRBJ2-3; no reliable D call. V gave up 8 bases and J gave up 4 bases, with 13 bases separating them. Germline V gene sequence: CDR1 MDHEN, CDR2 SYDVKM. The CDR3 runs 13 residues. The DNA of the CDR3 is TGTGCCAGCCGAGCTTATGGATCAGATACGCAGTATTTT. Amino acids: CASRAYGSDTQYF. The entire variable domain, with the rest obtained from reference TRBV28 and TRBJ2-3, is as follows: DVKVTQSSRYLVKRTGEKVFLECVQDMDHENMFWYRQDPGLGLRLIYFSYDVKMKEKGDIPEGYSVSREKKERFSLILESASTNQTSMYLCASRAYGSDTQYFGPGTRLTVL.

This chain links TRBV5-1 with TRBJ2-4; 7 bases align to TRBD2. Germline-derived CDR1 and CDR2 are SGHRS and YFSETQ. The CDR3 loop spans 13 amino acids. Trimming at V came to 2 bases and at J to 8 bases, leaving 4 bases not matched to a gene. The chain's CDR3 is CASSFGGEDIQYF. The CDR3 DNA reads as TGCGCCAGCAGCTTTGGGGGGGAGGACATTCAGTACTTC. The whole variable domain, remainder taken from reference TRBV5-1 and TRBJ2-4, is KAGVTQTPRYLIKTRGQQVTLSCSPISGHRSVSWYQQTPGQGLQFLFEYFSETQRNKGNFPGRFSGRQFSNSRSEMNVSTLELGDSALYLCASSFGGEDIQYFGAGTRLSVL.

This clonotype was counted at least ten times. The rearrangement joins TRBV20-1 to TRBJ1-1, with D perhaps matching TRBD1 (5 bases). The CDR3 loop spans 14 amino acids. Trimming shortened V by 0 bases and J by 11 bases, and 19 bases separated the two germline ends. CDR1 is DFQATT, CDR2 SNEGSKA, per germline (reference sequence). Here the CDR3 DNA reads TGCAGTGCTAGAGATGGGCCCGAAGGGGCTCGGGCTTTCTTT. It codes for CSARDGPEGARAFF.

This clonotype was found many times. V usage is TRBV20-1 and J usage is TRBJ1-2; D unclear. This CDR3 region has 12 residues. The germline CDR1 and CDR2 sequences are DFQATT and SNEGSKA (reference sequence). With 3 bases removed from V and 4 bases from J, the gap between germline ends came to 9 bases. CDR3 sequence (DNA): TGCAGTGCTAGGTCAGGAGTCTATGGCTACACCTTC. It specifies CSARSGVYGYTF.

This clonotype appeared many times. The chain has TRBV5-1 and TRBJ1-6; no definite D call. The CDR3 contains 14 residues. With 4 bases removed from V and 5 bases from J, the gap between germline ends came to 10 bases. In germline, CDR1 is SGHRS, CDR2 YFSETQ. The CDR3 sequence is CASSAGVNNSPLHF. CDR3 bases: TGCGCCAGCAGCGCCGGAGTAAATAATTCACCCCTCCACTTT.

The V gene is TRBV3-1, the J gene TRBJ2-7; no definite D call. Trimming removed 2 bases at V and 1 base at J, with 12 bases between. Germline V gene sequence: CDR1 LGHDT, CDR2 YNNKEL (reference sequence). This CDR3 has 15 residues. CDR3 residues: CASSQTPKTSYEQYF. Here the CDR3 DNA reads TGTGCCAGCAGCCAAACCCCCAAGACGTCCTACGAGCAGTACTTC.

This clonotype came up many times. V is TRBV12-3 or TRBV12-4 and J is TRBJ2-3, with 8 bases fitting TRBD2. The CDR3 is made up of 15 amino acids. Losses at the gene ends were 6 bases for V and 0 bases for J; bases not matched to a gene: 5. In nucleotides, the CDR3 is TGTGCCAGCAGCCCCAGCGGGGGTAGCACAGATACGCAGTATTTT. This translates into CASSPSGGSTDTQYF.

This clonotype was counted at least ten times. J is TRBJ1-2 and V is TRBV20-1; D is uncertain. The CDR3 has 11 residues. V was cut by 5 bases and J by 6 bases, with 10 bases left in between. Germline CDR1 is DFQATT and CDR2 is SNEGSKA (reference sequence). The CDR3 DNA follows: TGCAGTGCTTGGCAGGTCGATGGCTACACCTTC. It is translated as CSAWQVDGYTF.

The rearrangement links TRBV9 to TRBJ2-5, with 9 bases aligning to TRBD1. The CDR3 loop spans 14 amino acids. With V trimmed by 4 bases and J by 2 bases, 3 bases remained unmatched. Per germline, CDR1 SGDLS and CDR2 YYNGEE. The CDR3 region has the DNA TGTGCCAGCAGCACGGGACAGGGACAAGAGACCCAGTACTTC. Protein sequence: CASSTGQGQETQYF.

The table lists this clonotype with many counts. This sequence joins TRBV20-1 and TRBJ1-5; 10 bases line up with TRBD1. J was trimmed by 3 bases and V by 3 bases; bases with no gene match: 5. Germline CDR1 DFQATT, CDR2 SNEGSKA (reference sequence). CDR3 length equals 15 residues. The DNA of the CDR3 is TGCAGTGCTAGGGCGGGGACAGGGGCCAATCAGCCCCAGCATTTT. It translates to CSARAGTGANQPQHF.

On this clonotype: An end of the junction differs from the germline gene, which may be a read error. CDR3 loop: CASSPRPGHMNTWELFF. CDR3 DNA sequence: TGTGCCAGCAGCCCCCGTCCGGGACACATGAACACCTGGGAGCTGTTTTTT. The chain couples TRBV9 to TRBJ2-2; maybe TRBD1 (6 bases). Per germline, CDR1 SGDLS and CDR2 YYNGEE. This CDR3 has 17 residues. The entire variable domain, with the rest obtained from reference TRBV9 and TRBJ2-2, is as follows: DSGVTQTPKHLITATGQRVTLRCSPRSGDLSVYWYQQSLDQGLQFLIQYYNGEERAKGNILERFSAQQFPDLHSELNLSSLELGDSALYFCASSPRPGHMNTWELFFGEGSRLTVL.

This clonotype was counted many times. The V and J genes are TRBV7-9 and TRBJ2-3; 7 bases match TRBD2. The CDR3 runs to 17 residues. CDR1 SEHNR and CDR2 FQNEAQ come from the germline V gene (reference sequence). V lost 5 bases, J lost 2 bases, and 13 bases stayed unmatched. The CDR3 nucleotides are TGTGCCAGCAGCCCTAGGGAGACGGGACTATCCACAGATACGCAGTATTTT. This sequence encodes CASSPRETGLSTDTQYF.

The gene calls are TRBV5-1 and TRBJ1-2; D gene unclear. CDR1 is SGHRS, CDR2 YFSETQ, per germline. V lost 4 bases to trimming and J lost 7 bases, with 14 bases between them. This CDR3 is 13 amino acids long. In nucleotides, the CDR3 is TGCGCCAGCAGCGAGACGGACTCGAGTGGCTACACCTTC. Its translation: CASSETDSSGYTF. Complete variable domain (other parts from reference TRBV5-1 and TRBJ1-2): KAGVTQTPRYLIKTRGQQVTLSCSPISGHRSVSWYQQTPGQGLQFLFEYFSETQRNKGNFPGRFSGRQFSNSRSEMNVSTLELGDSALYLCASSETDSSGYTFGSGTRLTVV.

CDR3 in DNA: TGTGCCAGCAGCTTCATCGCAGGGGGTTCACCCCTCCACTTT. As protein: CASSFIAGGSPLHF. V usage is TRBV7-9 and J usage is TRBJ1-6, with 7 nucleotides matching TRBD1. Germline V gives CDR1 SEHNR, CDR2 FQNEAQ (reference sequence). The CDR3 runs to 14 residues. Germline trimming cut 3 bases from V and 9 bases from J; bases unmatched to any gene: 5.

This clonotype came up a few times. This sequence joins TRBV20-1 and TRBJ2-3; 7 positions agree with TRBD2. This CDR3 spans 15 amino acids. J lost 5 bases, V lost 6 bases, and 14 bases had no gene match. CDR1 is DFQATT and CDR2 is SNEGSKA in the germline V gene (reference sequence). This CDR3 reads CSAREGEGRGDTQYF. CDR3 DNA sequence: TGCAGTGCCAGGGAAGGGGAGGGCCGTGGAGATACGCAGTATTTT.

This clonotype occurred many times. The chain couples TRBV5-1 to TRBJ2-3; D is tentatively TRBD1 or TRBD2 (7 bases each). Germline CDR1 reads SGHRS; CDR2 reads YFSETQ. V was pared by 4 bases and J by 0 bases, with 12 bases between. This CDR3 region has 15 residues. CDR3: CASSRQGGSTDTQYF. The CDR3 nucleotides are TGCGCCAGCAGCAGACAGGGAGGGAGCACAGATACGCAGTATTTT.

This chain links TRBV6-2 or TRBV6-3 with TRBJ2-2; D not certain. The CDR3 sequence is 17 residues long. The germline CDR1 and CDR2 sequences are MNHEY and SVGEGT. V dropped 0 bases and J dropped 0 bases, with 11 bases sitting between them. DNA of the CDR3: TGTGCCAGCAGTTACTCCGCCAGACACGCGAACACCGGGGAGCTGTTTTTT. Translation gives CASSYSARHANTGELFF.

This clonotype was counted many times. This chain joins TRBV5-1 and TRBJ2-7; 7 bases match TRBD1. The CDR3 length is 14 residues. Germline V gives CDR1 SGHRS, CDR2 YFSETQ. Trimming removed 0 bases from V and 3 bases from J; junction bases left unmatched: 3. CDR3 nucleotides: TGCGCCAGCAGCTTGGACAGGGGACACTACGAGCAGTACTTC. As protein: CASSLDRGHYEQYF.

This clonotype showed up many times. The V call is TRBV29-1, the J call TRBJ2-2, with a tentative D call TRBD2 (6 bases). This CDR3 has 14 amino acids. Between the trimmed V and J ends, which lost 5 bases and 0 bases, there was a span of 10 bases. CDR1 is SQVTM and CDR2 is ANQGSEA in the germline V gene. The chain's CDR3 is CSVSGEANTGELFF. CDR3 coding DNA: TGCAGCGTTTCCGGGGAGGCGAACACCGGGGAGCTGTTTTTT.

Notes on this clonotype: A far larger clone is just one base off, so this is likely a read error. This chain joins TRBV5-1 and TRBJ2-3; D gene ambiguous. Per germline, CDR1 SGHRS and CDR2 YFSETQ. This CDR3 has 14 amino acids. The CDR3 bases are TGCGCCAGCAGCTTTGGACGTTCCACAGATGCGCAGTATTTT. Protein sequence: CASSFGRSTDAQYF.

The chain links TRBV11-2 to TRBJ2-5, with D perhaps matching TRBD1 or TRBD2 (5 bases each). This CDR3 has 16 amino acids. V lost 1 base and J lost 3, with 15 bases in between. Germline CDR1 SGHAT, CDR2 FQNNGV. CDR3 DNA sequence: TGTGCCAGCAGCTTAGGGGTTGGGGGATTTGAAGAGACCCAGTACTTC. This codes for CASSLGVGGFEETQYF.

The CDR3 DNA is TGTGCCAGTGCCACGTCGCGGGGGAGCTCCTACGAGCAGTACTTC. Translated, it gives CASATSRGSSYEQYF. The chain employs TRBV19 and TRBJ2-7; 7 bases line up with TRBD2. The V gene's germline CDR1 is LNHDA and CDR2 SQIVND (reference sequence). The CDR3 spans 15 residues. Trimming removed 8 bases from V and 0 bases from J; junction bases left unmatched: 10.

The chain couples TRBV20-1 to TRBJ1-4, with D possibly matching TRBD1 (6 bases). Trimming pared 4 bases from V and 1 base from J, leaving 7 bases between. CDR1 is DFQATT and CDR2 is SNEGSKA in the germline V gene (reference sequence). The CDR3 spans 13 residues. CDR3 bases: TGCAGTGCTAAGGACAGAACTAATGAAAAACTGTTTTTT. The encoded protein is CSAKDRTNEKLFF.

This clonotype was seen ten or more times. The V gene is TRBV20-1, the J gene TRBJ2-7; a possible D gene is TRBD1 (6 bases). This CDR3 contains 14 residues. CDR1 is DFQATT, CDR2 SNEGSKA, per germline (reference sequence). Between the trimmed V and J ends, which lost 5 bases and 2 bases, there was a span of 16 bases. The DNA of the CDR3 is TGCAGTGCTTCGGGGACACTTAAAACCTACGAGCAGTACTTC. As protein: CSASGTLKTYEQYF.